Listed here are 13 T cell receptor beta chains from one sample, sequenced in a study of blood T cells in healthy people across ages. For the second PCR, which ran for about 6 to 12 cycles, a sample-barcoded 5' primer and a J-beta primer mix were used. TCRdb reprocessed the 5' RACE reads with MiXCR, giving one entry per CDR3 protein. The sample records approximately 1.5 million distinct CDR3 sequences, less than 45% being singletons. The sample comprised blood. Receptors originate from a woman in her late teens or twenties in good health.

The chain recombines TRBV6-5 with TRBJ2-2, with 7 bases lining up with TRBD2. This CDR3 region has 16 residues. Trimming removed 2 bases from V and 5 bases from J; junction bases left unmatched: 8. Germline lookup yields CDR1 MNHEY and CDR2 SVGAGI. CDR3 in DNA: TGTGCCAGCAGTTACCTTGGACGTAGCGGGACCGGGGAGCTGTTTTTT. Amino acid sequence: CASSYLGRSGTGELFF.

This clonotype appeared many times. The J gene is TRBJ2-1, the V gene TRBV12-3 or TRBV12-4; 8 bases align to TRBD1. Germline trimming cut 6 bases from V and 5 bases from J; bases unmatched to any gene: 6. This CDR3 spans 14 amino acids. CDR3 DNA sequence: TGTGCCAGCAGCCCGACAGGGGCGGACAATGAGCAGTTCTTC. Protein product: CASSPTGADNEQFF.

The rearrangement uses TRBV6-2 or TRBV6-3 and TRBJ2-1; no firm D call. Trimming removed 0 bases at V and 8 bases at J, with 23 bases between. Per the germline V gene, CDR1 is MNHEY and CDR2 is SVGEGT. The CDR3 is made up of 18 amino acids. The DNA of the CDR3 is TGTGCCAGCAGTTACTCGCCGCTTGTTTCGACCCCCCGGGATGAGCAGTTCTTC. It translates to CASSYSPLVSTPRDEQFF.

In this sample, this clonotype turned up many times. This chain uses TRBV6-2 or TRBV6-3 with TRBJ1-5; unclear D gene. CDR1 is MNHEY, CDR2 SVGEGT, per germline. This CDR3 region has 13 residues. Trimming pared 5 bases from V and 6 bases from J, leaving 11 bases between. The CDR3 nucleotides read TGTGCCAGCAGTACCCCCTGGGGTCAGCCCCAGCATTTT. As protein: CASSTPWGQPQHF.

The chain employs TRBV12-3 or TRBV12-4 and TRBJ1-5; no firm D call. V was trimmed by 1 base and J by 7 bases, leaving 8 bases between them. The CDR3 sequence is 13 residues long. CDR3 protein: CASSLGYGQPQHF. The CDR3 bases are TGTGCCAGCAGTTTAGGGTACGGACAGCCCCAGCATTTT.

There are a few counts of this clonotype. The J gene is TRBJ1-6, the V gene TRBV4-3, with TRBD1 matching over 9 bases. Germline values: CDR1 LGHNA, CDR2 YSLEER. The CDR3 loop spans 13 amino acids. V dropped 8 bases and J dropped 9; count of bases not matched to a gene: 5. The CDR3 sequence: CASRGQGRSPLHF. The CDR3 bases are TGCGCCAGCCGGGGACAGGGTCGTTCACCCCTCCACTTT.

This sequence joins TRBV20-1 and TRBJ2-1; TRBD2 agrees at 11 bases. V lost 1 base to trimming and J lost 3 bases; unmatched junction nucleotides: 5. This CDR3 spans 16 amino acids. Per the germline V gene, CDR1 is DFQATT and CDR2 is SNEGSKA (reference sequence). DNA of the CDR3: TGCAGTGCTAGAGCGCCTAGCGGGAGGATCTACAATGAGCAGTTCTTC. It translates to CSARAPSGRIYNEQFF.

The chain joins TRBV27 to TRBJ2-1, with TRBD2 as a possible D gene (6 bases). Per germline, CDR1 MNHEY and CDR2 SMNVEV (reference sequence). V was pared by 5 bases and J by 9 bases, with 11 bases between. The CDR3 is 12 amino acids. CDR3 DNA sequence: TGTGCCAGCAGTAAGACGGGACTTGAGCAGTTCTTC. As protein: CASSKTGLEQFF.

The chain recombines TRBV4-3 with TRBJ1-1; D unclear. The CDR3 consists of 13 residues. Trimming left V 1 base short and J 6 bases short, with 9 bases between. CDR1 and CDR2 from the germline V gene are LGHNA and YSLEER. The CDR3 here is CASSQGQQAEAFF. CDR3 nucleotide sequence: TGCGCCAGCAGCCAAGGGCAGCAGGCTGAAGCTTTCTTT.

This clonotype was observed many times. The J gene is TRBJ2-7, the V gene TRBV20-1; the match to TRBD2 covers 11 bases. CDR3 length: 16 amino acids. V dropped 7 bases and J dropped 0; count of bases not matched to a gene: 11. Germline V gene sequence: CDR1 DFQATT, CDR2 SNEGSKA (reference sequence). The CDR3 loop is CSGEASGRISSYEQYF. In DNA form, the CDR3 reads TGCAGTGGGGAAGCTAGCGGGAGGATCAGCTCCTACGAGCAGTACTTC.

This sequence joins TRBV7-9 and TRBJ1-2; 9 bases agree with TRBD1. The J segment lost 7 bases and the V segment lost 6 bases, leaving 6 bases of the junction unmatched. Germline V gives CDR1 SEHNR, CDR2 FQNEAQ (reference sequence). The CDR3 totals 13 residues. CDR3: CASSWTGAGGYTF. Written as DNA, the CDR3 is TGTGCCAGCAGTTGGACAGGGGCGGGTGGCTACACCTTC.

The chain uses TRBV7-2 and TRBJ2-3; the D gene is possibly TRBD1 (5 bases). From germline, CDR1 is SGHTA and CDR2 FQGNSA. The V end lost 4 bases, the J end lost 1 base, and 18 bases lay between the germline ends. The CDR3 sequence is 17 residues long. DNA of the CDR3: TGTGCCAGCAGCTCCCCCTGGCCAGGGCTTGGCACAGATACGCAGTATTTT. Residues: CASSSPWPGLGTDTQYF.

The genes are TRBV4-3 and TRBJ2-1; D remains unclear. Judging by the DNA end, TRBJ2-7 fits better; the J call may be wrong. CDR3 length: 15 amino acids. Germline V gene data show CDR1 as LGHNA and CDR2 as YSLEER. The CDR3 sequence: CASSQDGSSYNKQYF. CDR3 nucleotides: TGCGCCAGCAGCCAAGATGGAAGCTCCTACAATAAGCAGTACTTC.